This T cell receptor beta chain was captured by sequencing in a study of blood T cells in healthy people across ages (dated by TCRdb to 2014 to 2015). Broadly, across the study: In model experiments, template switching captured about one uniquely barcoded TCR beta cDNA molecule for every two T cells. Two additional independent replicas of 1 million unique cDNA reads from the same blood draw were analyzed for two donors (one aged 18 to 29 and one aged 80 or older). To track age-related changes in TCR beta repertoire diversity, the study relied on deep sequencing normalized with unique cDNA molecular identifiers. The donors were split into four age groups: young (average 16 years), middle-aged (about 40), aged (more than 60) and long-lived (roughly 77). Donors of different ages were randomly distributed across sequencing lanes to avoid experimental bias. The investigation overall reported the following: Estimates of total diversity based on one million sequenced T cells were regarded as lower bounds and as underestimates. Since profiling was done on bulk unsorted PBMCs, naive and antigen-experienced compartments could not be conclusively compared. A strong correlation was found between observed TCR beta diversity and the percentage of naive T cells measured by flow cytometry. Because the CMV infection status of the donors was unknown, age-related changes in expanded clonotypes may potentially have been confounded. Compared with the aged group, more naive CD4+ T cells, fewer expanded clones and increased TCR diversity were shown by the long-lived group, suggesting age selection. Observed TCR beta diversity per million T cells fell roughly linearly with age, and a significant reduction was already apparent by age around 39.

Donors were 39 systemically healthy Caucasian individuals from Russia aged roughly 6 to 100 years. Each donor gave approximately 10 milliliters of peripheral blood, collected into EDTA-treated Vacutainer tubes. Ficoll-Paque density-gradient centrifugation was used to isolate PBMCs, with at least 6.5 million obtained per sample. Trizol reagent was used to extract total RNA from the PBMCs, yielding at least 5.5 micrograms per sample. For every donor, flow cytometry on a PBMC aliquot measured the percentage of naive CD45RAhigh/CD27high T cells. Libraries were prepared through 5' RACE. Sequenced using an Illumina HiSeq 2500. A second PCR of roughly 6 to 11 cycles was performed with a sample-barcoded 5' primer and a J-beta primer mix. A template-switch 5' adaptor carrying 12 random nucleotides introduced a unique molecular identifier onto each TCR beta cDNA molecule. At least 3 million CDR3-containing paired-end reads were obtained from each sample. The Mint cDNA synthesis kit, primed by a TRBC-specific oligonucleotide, was used to synthesize first-strand cDNA from all RNA. All cDNA was treated with uracil-DNA glycosylase and then went through a first 18-cycle PCR with the universal primers M1SS and BC2_uni_R. The paper's processing steps were these. Each sample was normalized by randomly selecting 1 million high-quality reads, each carrying a distinct molecular identifier. Reads sharing molecular identifiers were discarded rather than binned into consensus sequences. MiTCR, with a Q25 quality threshold and the strictest error-elimination algorithm, was used for CDR3 identification, clonotype clustering and error correction. Lower-bound total TCR beta diversity was estimated with a nonparametric unseen species model using Euler transformation. Starting from the raw public reads, TCRdb applied fastp trimming at Q25, assembled clones with MiXCR and retained in-frame beta chains. Each entry merges the rows of one CDR3 protein and shows their most common DNA and genes. TCRdb's processing, not the study's, gives the V and J calls here. This sample lists over 1,500,000 distinct CDR3 sequences; about 49% were detected once. The top ten hold over 2% of the sample.

A distance of 15 bases separates the germline ends of V and J, which lose 0 bases and 7 bases respectively. The CDR3 numbers 15 residues from cysteine through phenylalanine. The kept DNA is CDR3 alone, 45 bases in frame from the first base. For CDR1 and CDR2, the germline V gene lists MNHEY and SVGAGI. As concerns this clonotype: The target of this receptor is not known. Base qualities are not at hand, and no much larger clone is one base apart.

In this chain, TRBV6-5 is recombined with TRBJ1-2; too little of a D gene remains to name it. The receptor was isolated from a woman in her 40s in good health. The specimen sequenced was blood. The sequence in DNA is TGTGCCAGCAGTTACTCCCCCGGAGGAAACCGTGGCTACACCTTC. Its protein product is CASSYSPGGNRGYTF.